Described below is a single T cell receptor beta chain sequence and its context. One Seattle source followed patients from active infection through their disease course. This specimen comes from a study of blood T cell repertoires in COVID-19. Study summary: Acute-phase and convalescent COVID-19 samples originated in the United States, Italy and Spain. PBMCs, B-cell-depleted T cells, or T cells provided the cDNA or gDNA that made up the material.

Trimming at V came to 5 bases and at J to 2 bases, leaving 11 bases not matched to a gene. CDR1 and CDR2 from the germline V gene are MNHEY and SMNVEV (reference sequence). The CDR3 extends over 16 amino acids. Methods used by the authors: Reference gene primer amplification gave estimated nucleated cell counts. Data came from immunoSEQ multiplex PCR; TCRdb stores just in-frame clones and leaves some out. Clonal size and the V and J genes are those of that table, whereas D and trimming came from the DNA. The sample has approximately 180,000 clones; roughly 79% are singletons. The sequence was obtained from a woman over 75 with COVID-19, enrolled during active disease. The sample was peripheral blood. This rearrangement joins TRBV27 to TRBJ2-7; 8 nucleotides match TRBD2. CDR3 amino acids: CASSTHRLAGPYEQYF. The CDR3 DNA reads as TGTGCCAGCAGTACCCATCGCTTAGCGGGACCCTACGAGCAGTACTTC.